Below, 26 T cell receptor beta chains from the same sample are listed, as sequenced in a study of shared clonotypes between healthy human individuals. Sequenced by immunoSEQ multiplex PCR; TCRdb stores in-frame clones only, minus some. The data show approximately 2,000,000 clones, around 90% seen once. Sequencing was performed on naive CD4+ T cells from PBMCs. The subset was: CD45RA+ positively selected. The receptors were sampled from a man between 18 and 29 years old in good health. Some clones in this sample may be carry-over from other donors' samples.

CDR3 coding DNA: TGCGCCAGCAGCCACAACCGACTAGCGGGCACAGATACGCAGTATTTT. Amino acid sequence: CASSHNRLAGTDTQYF. The V and J genes are TRBV4-3 and TRBJ2-3; 9 nucleotides line up with TRBD2. After removal of 3 bases from V and 1 base from J, the junction contained 5 bases not matched to a gene. Germline assignment: CDR1 LGHNA and CDR2 YSLEER. The CDR3 length is 16 residues.

The V gene is TRBV9, the J gene TRBJ2-4; 9 bases fit TRBD2. Germline assignment: CDR1 SGDLS and CDR2 YYNGEE. The CDR3 is 15 amino acids. Trimming cost V 5 bases and J 1 base; bases outside gene matches: 4. CDR3 protein: CASRSSGTAKNIQYF. Written as DNA, the CDR3 is TGTGCCAGCAGGTCTAGCGGGACCGCCAAAAACATTCAGTACTTC.

The chain employs TRBV28 and TRBJ2-5; 7 bases line up with TRBD1. Per germline, CDR1 MDHEN and CDR2 SYDVKM. CDR3 size: 12 residues. After removal of 6 bases from V and 5 bases from J, the junction contained 3 bases not matched to a gene. The CDR3 is CASRQGRETQYF. The CDR3 nucleotides are TGTGCCAGCAGACAGGGGCGGGAGACCCAGTACTTC.

This clone has just a few counts. This chain links TRBV29-1 with TRBJ1-1; D might be TRBD1 (5 bases). The CDR3 is 13 residues long. Trimming removed 7 bases from V and 11 bases from J, with 23 bases in between. CDR1 is SQVTM and CDR2 is ANQGSEA in the germline V gene. CDR3: CSGAGTGGVVAFF. Written as DNA, the CDR3 is TGCAGCGGGGCCGGGACTGGAGGGGTCGTGGCTTTCTTT.

J is TRBJ2-7 and V is TRBV7-9; TRBD1 is a possible D gene (5 bases). CDR1 and CDR2 from the germline V gene are SEHNR and FQNEAQ (reference sequence). V shed 4 bases and J shed 7 bases, with 14 bases lying between them. This CDR3 comprises 13 residues. CDR3 residues: CASSSAGKGEQYF. Here the CDR3 DNA reads TGTGCCAGCAGCTCTGCAGGGAAGGGGGAGCAGTACTTC.

The V call is TRBV10-1, the J call TRBJ2-1; 10 positions match TRBD2. CDR1 is WNHNN, CDR2 SYGVQD, per germline (reference sequence). Germline trimming cut 2 bases from V and 4 bases from J; bases unmatched to any gene: 2. This CDR3 has 15 residues. CDR3 region: CASSELAGVYNEQFF. The DNA for the CDR3 is TGCGCCAGCAGTGAGCTAGCGGGAGTTTACAATGAGCAGTTCTTC.

The chain joins TRBV29-1 to TRBJ2-5, with TRBD1 as a possible D gene (5 bases). Germline V gene sequence: CDR1 SQVTM, CDR2 ANQGSEA. Trimming took off 5 bases at V and 5 bases at J, with 9 bases between the two ends. The CDR3 has 11 residues. The DNA of the CDR3 is TGCAGCGTTCCAAAGGGGGAGACCCAGTACTTC. Amino acid sequence: CSVPKGETQYF.

The sample holds a few counts of this clone. The gene calls are TRBV5-1 and TRBJ1-4; no reliable D call. CDR1 and CDR2 from the germline V gene are SGHRS and YFSETQ. V was shortened by 0 bases and J by 8 bases, with 14 bases between the two germline ends. The CDR3 totals 15 residues. CDR3 sequence (DNA): TGCGCCAGCAGCTTGGCTGCAGGTGCCGCCGAAAAACTGTTTTTT. This codes for CASSLAAGAAEKLFF.

The rearrangement uses TRBV15 and TRBJ1-3, with a weak D call TRBD1 (6 bases). V was pared by 1 base and J by 1 base, with 11 bases between. Germline V lookup: CDR1 LNHNV, CDR2 YYDKDF (reference sequence). This CDR3 has 16 residues. The CDR3 nucleotides read TGTGCCACCAGCAGAGTTGGGGGGCGATCTGGAAACACCATATATTTT. It encodes CATSRVGGRSGNTIYF.

The rearrangement uses TRBV6-1 and TRBJ2-5, with D perhaps matching TRBD1 (6 bases). V lost 6 bases and J 1 base, leaving 12 bases between the germline ends. In germline, CDR1 is MNHNS, CDR2 SASEGT. This CDR3 comprises 14 residues. CDR3 in DNA: TGTGCCAGCAGCACCCGGACAGTCCAAGAGACCCAGTACTTC. Amino acid sequence: CASSTRTVQETQYF.

The chain combines TRBV5-5 with TRBJ2-7; 12 bases fit TRBD2. V was pared by 4 bases and J by 3 bases, with 5 bases of the junction left unmatched. The CDR3 is made up of 15 amino acids. Germline CDR1 SGHKS, CDR2 YYEKEE (reference sequence). The CDR3 sequence: CASSPGLAGLYEQYF. The CDR3 coding sequence is TGTGCCAGCAGCCCCGGACTAGCGGGACTCTACGAGCAGTACTTC.

The rearrangement uses TRBV5-1 and TRBJ2-3, with D perhaps TRBD2 (6 bases). CDR3 length equals 14 residues. CDR1 is SGHRS, CDR2 YFSETQ, per germline. Deletions cut 4 bases from V and 1 base from J, with 10 bases between. Here the CDR3 DNA reads TGCGCCAGCAGCGGGGGGATAGGCACAGATACGCAGTATTTT. Protein: CASSGGIGTDTQYF.

Notes on this clone: Other DNA sequences of this sample code for an identical CDR3. The chain is built from TRBV28 and TRBJ2-7; maybe TRBD1 (5 bases). The V and J ends lost 6 bases and 2 bases respectively, with 8 bases between them. Germline CDR1 MDHEN, CDR2 SYDVKM. This CDR3 comprises 12 residues. This CDR3 reads CASSPGTYEQYF. For the CDR3, the DNA is TGTGCCAGCAGCCCAGGGACCTACGAGCAGTACTTC.

V is TRBV11-2 and J is TRBJ2-1; 11 positions agree with TRBD2. V dropped 11 bases and J dropped 2; count of bases not matched to a gene: 14. The CDR3 is 17 amino acids. From germline, CDR1 is SGHAT and CDR2 FQNNGV. CDR3: CASTRTSGPLTYNEQFF. For the CDR3, the DNA is TGTGCCTCGACTAGGACTAGCGGGCCCCTGACCTACAATGAGCAGTTCTTC.

V gene TRBV4-3 combines with J gene TRBJ2-1, with 9 bases lining up with TRBD1. The length of the CDR3 is 15 residues. After removal of 0 bases from V and 9 bases from J, the junction contained 6 bases not matched to a gene. Per the germline V gene, CDR1 is LGHNA and CDR2 is YSLEER. The CDR3 DNA is TGCGCCAGCAGCCAAGATCGGGGACAGGGCTTTGAGCAGTTCTTC. As protein: CASSQDRGQGFEQFF.

The chain employs TRBV7-2 and TRBJ2-1; 8 bases are shared with TRBD2. CDR3 length: 14 amino acids. Trimming at V came to 5 bases and at J to 7 bases, leaving 7 bases not matched to a gene. Per the germline V gene, CDR1 is SGHTA and CDR2 is FQGNSA. As DNA, the CDR3 is TGTGCCAGCAGCCCACGACTAGCGTCTAATGAGCAGTTCTTC. This codes for CASSPRLASNEQFF.

The chain links TRBV4-3 to TRBJ1-2; D is ambiguous. Per the germline V gene, CDR1 is LGHNA and CDR2 is YSLEER. V was trimmed by 1 base and J by 4 bases, leaving 16 bases between them. CDR3 size: 16 residues. The CDR3 loop reads CASSQALLVGSYGYTF. The DNA for the CDR3 is TGCGCCAGCAGCCAAGCCCTTTTAGTGGGATCCTATGGCTACACCTTC.

The chain links TRBV7-2 to TRBJ1-3; D not resolved. Germline assignment: CDR1 SGHTA and CDR2 FQGNSA. This CDR3 has 15 amino acids. With 5 bases removed from V and 0 bases from J, the gap between germline ends came to 11 bases. Here the CDR3 reads CASSIGRSSGNTIYF. CDR3 DNA: TGTGCCAGCAGCATCGGACGAAGCTCTGGAAACACCATATATTTT.

The sample holds one count of this clone. This sequence joins TRBV5-1 and TRBJ2-7; D may be TRBD2 (5 bases). The V gene lost 2 bases and the J gene lost 2 bases, with 11 bases spanning the gap. The CDR3 totals 14 residues. Germline V gene lookup returns CDR1 SGHRS and CDR2 YFSETQ. The CDR3 loop is CASSFDGVTYEQYF. For the CDR3, the DNA is TGCGCCAGCAGCTTCGACGGGGTGACCTACGAGCAGTACTTC. Looking up the rest from reference TRBV5-1 and TRBJ2-7 gives the full variable domain: KAGVTQTPRYLIKTRGQQVTLSCSPISGHRSVSWYQQTPGQGLQFLFEYFSETQRNKGNFPGRFSGRQFSNSRSEMNVSTLELGDSALYLCASSFDGVTYEQYFGPGTRLTVT.

This clone was seen just once. This chain connects TRBV18 to TRBJ2-7, with TRBD2 as a possible D gene (5 bases). With 6 bases removed from V and 5 bases from J, the gap between germline ends came to 23 bases. The length of the CDR3 is 16 residues. The germline gives CDR1 KGHSH, CDR2 LQKENI. For the CDR3, the DNA is TGTGCCAGCTCCTTGGTCAAGGACGCGGTGGGAGACGAGCAGTACTTC. The encoded protein is CASSLVKDAVGDEQYF.

On this clone: Relative to the germline gene, one junction end is altered; a read error may explain this. The chain is built from TRBV5-1 and TRBJ2-2; 10 bases align to TRBD2. The CDR3 consists of 14 residues. Looked up from germline, CDR1 is SGHRS and CDR2 is YFSETQ. This CDR3 reads CASTLTSGTGELFF. The DNA of the CDR3 is TGCGCCAGCACCTTGACTAGCGGGACCGGGGAGCTGTTTTTT.

The chain uses TRBV5-1 and TRBJ2-7; D gene unclear. The germline V gene has CDR1 SGHRS and CDR2 YFSETQ. The CDR3 is made up of 16 amino acids. With 4 bases removed from V and 2 bases from J, the gap between germline ends came to 19 bases. The CDR3 DNA follows: TGCGCCAGCAGCACAGACCCCCAGGCTGGGGCCTACGAGCAGTACTTC. This gives the protein CASSTDPQAGAYEQYF.

This chain uses TRBV28 with TRBJ2-6; D is uncertain. CDR3 length: 13 amino acids. Germline V gene data show CDR1 as MDHEN and CDR2 as SYDVKM. The V gene lost 5 bases and the J gene lost 5 bases, with 7 bases spanning the gap. This CDR3 is CASSLTRANVLTF. For the CDR3, the DNA is TGTGCCAGCAGTCTAACAAGGGCCAACGTCCTGACTTTC.

In the case of this clone: Other DNA sequences in the sample encode the same CDR3. The rearrangement links TRBV2 to TRBJ2-2, with TRBD1 as a possible D gene (5 bases). Trimming stripped 4 bases from V and 2 bases from J, with 8 bases between. Germline lookup yields CDR1 SNHLY and CDR2 FYNNEI. The CDR3 extends over 14 amino acids. This chain's CDR3 is CASSGTPNTGELFF. CDR3 bases: TGTGCCAGCAGTGGGACACCCAACACCGGGGAGCTGTTTTTT.

For the CDR3, the DNA is TGTGCCAGCAGTTTCATTCCGGGAGTGGAGAACACTGAAGCTTTCTTT. Translation: CASSFIPGVENTEAFF. The rearrangement joins TRBV27 to TRBJ1-1, with D hard to call. Looked up from germline, CDR1 is MNHEY and CDR2 is SMNVEV (reference sequence). The CDR3 contains 16 residues. Between the trimmed V and J ends, which lost 3 bases and 1 base, there was a span of 15 bases.

This clone was seen only once. The chain joins TRBV28 to TRBJ2-1, with 8 bases identical to TRBD1. CDR1 is MDHEN and CDR2 is SYDVKM in the germline V gene. This CDR3 is built from 16 residues. V was clipped by 4 bases and J by 2 bases; unmatched bases: 7. The CDR3 DNA sequence: TGTGCCAGCAGTTCCCCTGGACAGGGCCCCTACAATGAGCAGTTCTTC. Translated, it gives CASSSPGQGPYNEQFF.